The 20 T cell receptor beta chains below all came from one sample that was sequenced in a study of blood T cell repertoires in COVID-19. Sequenced by immunoSEQ multiplex PCR; TCRdb stores in-frame clones only, minus some. The repertoire holds fewer than 450,000 clones, with approximately 90% as singletons. The sequenced sample consisted of peripheral blood. Receptors were obtained from a woman under 30 who had recovered from COVID-19.

A note on this clone: Additional DNA sequences in this sample encode the identical CDR3. V usage is TRBV19 and J usage is TRBJ2-1, with 11 bases lining up with TRBD2. The CDR3 extends over 14 amino acids. Germline CDR1 is LNHDA and CDR2 is SQIVND (reference sequence). V dropped 5 bases and J dropped 4; count of bases not matched to a gene: 1. The CDR3 bases are TGTGCCAGTAGTGGGACTAGCGGTTACAATGAGCAGTTCTTC. It encodes CASSGTSGYNEQFF.

The chain joins TRBV7-9 to TRBJ1-4; tentative D call: TRBD1 (6 bases). Deletions cut 5 bases from V and 2 bases from J, with 9 bases between. There are 14 residues in the CDR3. Per the germline V gene, CDR1 is SEHNR and CDR2 is FQNEAQ (reference sequence). The CDR3 reads CASSQGWTNEKLFF. For the CDR3, the DNA is TGTGCCAGCAGCCAGGGGTGGACTAATGAAAAACTGTTTTTT.

The rearrangement joins TRBV19 to TRBJ2-1; 15 bases are a match to TRBD2. The CDR3 covers 14 residues. Germline V lookup: CDR1 LNHDA, CDR2 SQIVND (reference sequence). Unmatched junction bases numbered 11, after V lost 9 bases and J lost 14 bases. CDR3 coding DNA: TGTGCCAGCCGCTCCGGACTAGCGGGAGGGCCCAAGTTCTTC. Protein product: CASRSGLAGGPKFF.

The chain joins TRBV12-5 to TRBJ2-3, with 9 nucleotides matching TRBD1. CDR1 is LGHNT, CDR2 FRNRAP, per germline. CDR3 length: 16 amino acids. After removal of 0 bases from V and 2 bases from J, the junction contained 3 bases not matched to a gene. The CDR3 nucleotides read TGTGCTAGTGGTTTGGTACAGGGGGCTATCACAGATACGCAGTATTTT. Translated: CASGLVQGAITDTQYF.

This clone came up once. Germline and junction disagree at one end, which may indicate a read error. V gene TRBV30 combines with J gene TRBJ1-2; 8 bases align to TRBD1. In germline, CDR1 is GTSNPN, CDR2 SVGIG (reference sequence). CDR3 length: 14 residues. The CDR3 coding sequence is TGTGCCTGGACCTCAGGACAGGGCGCCTATGGCTACGCCTTC. Translated, it gives CAWTSGQGAYGYAF.

The chain is built from TRBV7-9 and TRBJ1-3, with 7 positions matching TRBD1. Germline trimming cut 2 bases from V and 7 bases from J; bases unmatched to any gene: 11. Germline CDR1 SEHNR, CDR2 FQNEAQ (reference sequence). The CDR3 runs to 16 residues. CDR3 in amino acids: CASSLLGTELGNTIYF. The CDR3 bases are TGTGCCAGCAGCTTATTGGGGACAGAGCTGGGCAACACCATATATTTT.

V and J are TRBV5-1 and TRBJ2-2, with D perhaps TRBD1 (5 bases). CDR3 length: 15 residues. Trimming removed 0 bases at V and 0 bases at J, with 6 bases between. Germline CDR1 reads SGHRS; CDR2 reads YFSETQ. CDR3 loop: CASSLEGSNTGELFF. The CDR3 DNA sequence: TGCGCCAGCAGCTTGGAGGGGTCGAACACCGGGGAGCTGTTTTTT.

The chain carries TRBV12-3 or TRBV12-4 and TRBJ1-2, with 9 nucleotides matching TRBD1. The CDR3 is 12 residues long. V lost 5 bases, J lost 8 bases, and 3 bases stayed unmatched. In DNA, the CDR3 is TGTGCCAGCAGTGGGACAGGGAACGGCTACACCTTC. The encoded protein is CASSGTGNGYTF.

This clone was recorded once. This chain connects TRBV5-8 to TRBJ2-6, with D possibly TRBD2 on 7 matching bases. The CDR3 is made up of 17 amino acids. V was cut by 1 base and J by 0 bases, with 11 bases left in between. Germline V gives CDR1 SGHTS, CDR2 YDEGEE. CDR3 sequence reads: CASSLRGGGSGANVLTF. The CDR3 DNA is TGTGCCAGCAGCTTGAGGGGGGGTGGCTCTGGGGCCAACGTCCTGACTTTC. Combining the CDR3 with reference TRBV5-8 and TRBJ2-6 gives the whole variable domain EAGVTQSPTHLIKTRGQQATLRCSPISGHTSVYWYQQALGLGLQFLLWYDEGEERNRGNFPPRFSGRQFPNYSSELNVNALELEDSALYLCASSLRGGGSGANVLTFGAGSRLTVL.

V is TRBV5-1 and J is TRBJ2-1, with D perhaps matching TRBD1 (5 bases). The CDR3 has 13 amino acids. Germline loops: CDR1 SGHRS, CDR2 YFSETQ. The germline V and J ends were trimmed by 0 bases and 6 bases, with 7 bases remaining between them. CDR3 residues: CASSLEGFNEQFF. In DNA, the CDR3 is TGCGCCAGCAGCTTGGAGGGGTTCAATGAGCAGTTCTTC.

The V and J genes are TRBV5-1 and TRBJ2-1; D perhaps matches TRBD2 (5 bases). The germline V gene encodes CDR1 SGHRS and CDR2 YFSETQ. The germline V and J ends were trimmed by 0 bases and 8 bases, with 15 bases remaining between them. The CDR3 spans 15 residues. The CDR3: CASSLAAGLVDEQFF. The CDR3 DNA reads as TGCGCCAGCAGCTTGGCTGCGGGTCTCGTCGATGAGCAGTTCTTC.

This clone appeared a single time. The V call is TRBV20-1, the J call TRBJ2-2; D is perhaps TRBD1 (5 bases). Trimming took 3 bases from V and 1 from J, leaving 15 bases between them. CDR1 and CDR2 (germline): DFQATT, SNEGSKA (reference sequence). The CDR3 loop spans 16 amino acids. CDR3 bases: TGCAGTGCTAGTAGTGCGCAGGGTTGGAACACCGGGGAGCTGTTTTTT. It encodes CSASSAQGWNTGELFF.

This clone appeared once. This chain uses TRBV5-1 with TRBJ2-3, with 9 bases identical to TRBD2. The V segment lost 1 base and the J segment 6 bases; nucleotides outside the gene matches: 9. Germline CDR1 and CDR2: SGHRS and YFSETQ. The CDR3 is 16 residues long. The CDR3 is CASSLMVAGVSDTQYF. For the CDR3, the DNA is TGCGCCAGCAGCTTGATGGTAGCGGGAGTATCGGATACGCAGTATTTT.

The rearrangement joins TRBV5-4 to TRBJ1-2; 7 nucleotides align to TRBD1. Looked up from germline, CDR1 is SGHNT and CDR2 is YYREEE (reference sequence). The V and J ends lost 2 bases and 3 bases, in that order; junction bases with no gene match: 4. The CDR3 covers 14 residues. The CDR3 nucleotides are TGTGCCAGCAGCTTCCGGGACAGAGACTATGGCTACACCTTC. Amino acids: CASSFRDRDYGYTF. The entire variable domain, with the rest obtained from reference TRBV5-4 and TRBJ1-2, is as follows: ETGVTQSPTHLIKTRGQQVTLRCSSQSGHNTVSWYQQALGQGPQFIFQYYREEENGRGNFPPRFSGLQFPNYSSELNVNALELDDSALYLCASSFRDRDYGYTFGSGTRLTVV.

This clone showed up just once. The V and J genes are TRBV9 and TRBJ2-3; D perhaps matches TRBD2 (5 bases). V dropped 0 bases and J dropped 1 base, with 9 bases sitting between them. The CDR3 has 15 residues. The germline V gene has CDR1 SGDLS and CDR2 YYNGEE. CDR3: CASSVAAGRTDTQYF. DNA of the CDR3: TGTGCCAGCAGCGTAGCTGCGGGCCGCACAGATACGCAGTATTTT.

The V call is TRBV12-3 or TRBV12-4, the J call TRBJ2-1; 7 bases match TRBD1. V lost 6 bases, J lost 13 bases, and 9 bases stayed unmatched. The CDR3 length is 12 residues. The CDR3 DNA sequence: TGTGCCAGCAGACCAACAGGGGACCCCCAGTTCTTC. As protein: CASRPTGDPQFF.

The chain recombines TRBV11-3 with TRBJ2-5; 7 bases align to TRBD2. CDR1 is SGHNT and CDR2 is YENEEA in the germline V gene. V lost 4 bases and J lost 4; bases outside the gene matches: 6. This CDR3 is built from 14 residues. The CDR3 here is CASSYGTILETQYF. CDR3 nucleotide sequence: TGTGCCAGCAGCTACGGGACTATTTTAGAGACCCAGTACTTC.

This chain uses TRBV7-7 with TRBJ2-1; 10 nucleotides agree with TRBD2. The CDR3 spans 16 residues. The trim removed 0 bases at V and 10 bases at J, leaving 9 bases unmatched. The V gene's germline CDR1 is SSHAT and CDR2 FNYEAQ (reference sequence). The CDR3 nucleotides are TGTGCCAGCAGCTTAGCGTGGCTAGCGGGGGTCCTGGAGCAGTTCTTC. Its translation: CASSLAWLAGVLEQFF. Supplemented by reference TRBV7-7 and TRBJ2-1, the full variable domain reads GAGVSQSPRYKVTKRGQDVTLRCDPISSHATLYWYQQALGQGPEFLTYFNYEAQPDKSGLPSDRFSAERPEGSISTLTIQRTEQRDSAMYRCASSLAWLAGVLEQFFGPGTRLTVL.

This chain connects TRBV7-9 to TRBJ2-2; TRBD1 is a possible D gene (5 bases). Germline CDR1 SEHNR, CDR2 FQNEAQ (reference sequence). This CDR3 has 14 amino acids. V was clipped by 6 bases and J by 6 bases, with 14 bases between them. The CDR3 coding sequence is TGTGCCAGCAGGACTGGTGGGGCGCCCGGGGAGCTGTTTTTT. This codes for CASRTGGAPGELFF.

This chain connects TRBV11-2 to TRBJ2-7; TRBD2 matches 12 bases. Trimming removed 5 bases from V and 5 bases from J; junction bases left unmatched: 7. Germline-derived CDR1 and CDR2 are SGHAT and FQNNGV. The CDR3 runs 15 residues. DNA of the CDR3: TGTGCCAGCAGCGCATCTAGCGGGAGGGGCCACGAGCAGTACGTC. The encoded protein is CASSASSGRGHEQYV.